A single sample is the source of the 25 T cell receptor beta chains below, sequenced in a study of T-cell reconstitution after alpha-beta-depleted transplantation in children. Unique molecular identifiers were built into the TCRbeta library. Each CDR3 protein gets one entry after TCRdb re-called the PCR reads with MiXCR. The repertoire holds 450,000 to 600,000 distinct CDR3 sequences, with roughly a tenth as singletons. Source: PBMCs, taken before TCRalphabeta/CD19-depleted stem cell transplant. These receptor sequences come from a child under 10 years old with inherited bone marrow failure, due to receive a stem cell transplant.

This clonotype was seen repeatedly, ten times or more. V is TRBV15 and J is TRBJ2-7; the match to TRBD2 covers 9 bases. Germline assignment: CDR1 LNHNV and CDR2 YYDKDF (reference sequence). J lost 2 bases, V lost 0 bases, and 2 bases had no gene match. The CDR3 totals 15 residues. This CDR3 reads CATSRERGGAYEQYF. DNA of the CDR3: TGTGCCACCAGCAGAGAGCGGGGGGGCGCCTACGAGCAGTACTTC.

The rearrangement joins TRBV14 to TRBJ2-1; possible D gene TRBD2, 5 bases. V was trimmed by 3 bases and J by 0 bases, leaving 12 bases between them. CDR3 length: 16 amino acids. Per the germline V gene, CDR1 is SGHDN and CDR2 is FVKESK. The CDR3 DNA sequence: TGTGCCAGCAGCCACCTAGCCCATGTCTCCTACAATGAGCAGTTCTTC. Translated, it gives CASSHLAHVSYNEQFF.

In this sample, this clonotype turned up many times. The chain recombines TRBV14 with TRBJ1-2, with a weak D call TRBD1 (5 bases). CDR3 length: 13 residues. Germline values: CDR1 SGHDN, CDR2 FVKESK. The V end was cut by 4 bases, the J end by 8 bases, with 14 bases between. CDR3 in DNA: TGTGCCAGCAGCCCGCAGGGATTTAGCGGCTACACCTTC. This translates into CASSPQGFSGYTF.

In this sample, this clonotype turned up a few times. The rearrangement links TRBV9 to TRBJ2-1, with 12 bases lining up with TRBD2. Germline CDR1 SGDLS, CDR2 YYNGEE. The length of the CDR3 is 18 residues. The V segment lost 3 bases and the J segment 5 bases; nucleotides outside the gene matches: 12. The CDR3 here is CASSATSGRPFFDNEQFF. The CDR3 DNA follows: TGTGCCAGCAGCGCCACTAGCGGGAGGCCATTTTTTGACAATGAGCAGTTCTTC.

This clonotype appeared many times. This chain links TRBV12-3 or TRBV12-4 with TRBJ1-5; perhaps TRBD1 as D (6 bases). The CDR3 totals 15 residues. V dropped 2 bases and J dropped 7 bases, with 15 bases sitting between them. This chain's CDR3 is CASSLRGQGTQPQHF. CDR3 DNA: TGTGCCAGCAGTTTAAGGGGCCAGGGGACCCAGCCCCAGCATTTT.

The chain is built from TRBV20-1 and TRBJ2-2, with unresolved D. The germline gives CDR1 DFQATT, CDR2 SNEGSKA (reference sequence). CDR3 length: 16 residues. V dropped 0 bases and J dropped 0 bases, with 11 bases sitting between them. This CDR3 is CSARDIHFANTGELFF. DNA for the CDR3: TGCAGTGCTAGAGATATCCATTTCGCGAACACCGGGGAGCTGTTTTTT.

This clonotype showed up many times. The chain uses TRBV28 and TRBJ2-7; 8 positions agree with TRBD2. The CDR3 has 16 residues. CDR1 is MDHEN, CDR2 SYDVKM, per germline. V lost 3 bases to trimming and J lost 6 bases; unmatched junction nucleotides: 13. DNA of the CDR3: TGTGCCAGCAGTTTCCCTCCAGCGGGAGTAGGGCTCGAGCAGTACTTC. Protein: CASSFPPAGVGLEQYF.

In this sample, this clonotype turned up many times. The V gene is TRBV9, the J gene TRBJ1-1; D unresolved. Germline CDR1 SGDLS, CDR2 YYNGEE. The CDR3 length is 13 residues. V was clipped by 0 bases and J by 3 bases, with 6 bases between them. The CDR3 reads CASSVDTHTEAFF. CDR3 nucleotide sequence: TGTGCCAGCAGCGTAGACACCCACACTGAAGCTTTCTTT. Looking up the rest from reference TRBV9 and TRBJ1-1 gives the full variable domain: DSGVTQTPKHLITATGQRVTLRCSPRSGDLSVYWYQQSLDQGLQFLIQYYNGEERAKGNILERFSAQQFPDLHSELNLSSLELGDSALYFCASSVDTHTEAFFGQGTRLTVV.

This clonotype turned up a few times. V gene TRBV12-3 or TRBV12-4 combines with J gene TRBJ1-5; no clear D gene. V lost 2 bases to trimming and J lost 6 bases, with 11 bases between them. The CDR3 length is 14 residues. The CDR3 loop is CASSLRGGGQPQHF. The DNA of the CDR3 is TGTGCCAGCAGTTTACGGGGAGGAGGTCAGCCCCAGCATTTT.

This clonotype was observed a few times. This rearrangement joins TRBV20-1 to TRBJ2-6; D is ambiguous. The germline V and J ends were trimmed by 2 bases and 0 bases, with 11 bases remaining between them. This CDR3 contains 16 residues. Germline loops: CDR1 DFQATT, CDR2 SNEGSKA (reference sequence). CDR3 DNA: TGCAGTGCTAGATCGGAAGGGTACTCTGGGGCCAACGTCCTGACTTTC. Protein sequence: CSARSEGYSGANVLTF.

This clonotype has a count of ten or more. In DNA, the CDR3 is TGTGCCAGCAGCGGACTAGCGGGAGATAGGGGCGAGCAGTACTTC. As protein: CASSGLAGDRGEQYF. V usage is TRBV7-9 and J usage is TRBJ2-7, with TRBD2 matching over 13 bases. The CDR3 runs 15 residues. Looked up from germline, CDR1 is SEHNR and CDR2 is FQNEAQ (reference sequence). Trimming removed 5 bases from V and 6 bases from J; junction bases left unmatched: 7.

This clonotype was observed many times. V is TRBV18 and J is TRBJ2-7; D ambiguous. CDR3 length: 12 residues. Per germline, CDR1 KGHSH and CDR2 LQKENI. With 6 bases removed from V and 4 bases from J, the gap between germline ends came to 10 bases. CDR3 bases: TGTGCCAGCTCCGGCAGCCTTTACGAGCAGTACTTC. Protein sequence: CASSGSLYEQYF.

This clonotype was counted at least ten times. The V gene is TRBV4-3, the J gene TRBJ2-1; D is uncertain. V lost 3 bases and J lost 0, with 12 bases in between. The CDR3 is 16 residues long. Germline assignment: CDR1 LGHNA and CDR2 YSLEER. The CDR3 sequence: CASSHATYLSYNEQFF. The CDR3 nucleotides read TGCGCCAGCAGCCACGCTACTTACCTCTCCTACAATGAGCAGTTCTTC.

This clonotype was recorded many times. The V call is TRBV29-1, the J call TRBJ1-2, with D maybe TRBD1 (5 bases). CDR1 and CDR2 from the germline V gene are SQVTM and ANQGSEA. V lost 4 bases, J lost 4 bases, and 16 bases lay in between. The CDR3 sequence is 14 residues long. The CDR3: CSVGDWEGSYGYTF. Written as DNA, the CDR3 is TGCAGCGTTGGGGACTGGGAGGGGAGCTATGGCTACACCTTC. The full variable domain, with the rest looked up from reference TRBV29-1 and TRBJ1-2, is SAVISQKPSRDICQRGTSLTIQCQVDSQVTMMFWYRQQPGQSLTLIATANQGSEATYESGFVIDKFPISRPNLTFSTLTVSNMSPEDSSIYLCSVGDWEGSYGYTFGSGTRLTVV.

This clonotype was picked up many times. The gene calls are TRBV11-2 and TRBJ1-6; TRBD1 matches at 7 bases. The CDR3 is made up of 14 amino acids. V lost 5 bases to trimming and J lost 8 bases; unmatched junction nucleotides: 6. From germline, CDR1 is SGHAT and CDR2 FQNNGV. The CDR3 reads CASSTDRAYSPLHF. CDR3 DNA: TGTGCCAGCAGCACAGACAGGGCGTATTCACCCCTCCACTTT.

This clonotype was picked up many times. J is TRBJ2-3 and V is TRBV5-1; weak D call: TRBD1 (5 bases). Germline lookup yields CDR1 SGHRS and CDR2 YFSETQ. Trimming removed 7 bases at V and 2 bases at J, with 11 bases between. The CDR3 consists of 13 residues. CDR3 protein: CASGASFTDTQYF. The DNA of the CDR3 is TGCGCCAGCGGGGCTTCCTTCACAGATACGCAGTATTTT.

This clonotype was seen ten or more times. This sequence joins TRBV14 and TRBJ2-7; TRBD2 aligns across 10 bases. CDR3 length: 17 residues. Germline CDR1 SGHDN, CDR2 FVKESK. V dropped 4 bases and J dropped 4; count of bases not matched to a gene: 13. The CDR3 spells CASSRSEREGWPYEQYF. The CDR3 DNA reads TGTGCCAGCAGCCGATCCGAGCGGGAGGGATGGCCTTACGAGCAGTACTTC.

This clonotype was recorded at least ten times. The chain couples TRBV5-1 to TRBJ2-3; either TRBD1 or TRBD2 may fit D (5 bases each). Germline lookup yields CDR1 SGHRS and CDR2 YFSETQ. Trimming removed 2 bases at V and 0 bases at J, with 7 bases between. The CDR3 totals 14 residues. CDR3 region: CASSFRDSTDTQYF. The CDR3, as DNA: TGCGCCAGCAGCTTCCGGGACAGCACAGATACGCAGTATTTT.

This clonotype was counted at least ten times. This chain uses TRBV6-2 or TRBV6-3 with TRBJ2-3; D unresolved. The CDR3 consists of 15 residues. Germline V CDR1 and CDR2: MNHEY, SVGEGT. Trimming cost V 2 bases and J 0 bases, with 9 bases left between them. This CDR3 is CASSYVKHSTDTQYF. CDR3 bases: TGTGCCAGCAGTTACGTGAAGCATAGCACAGATACGCAGTATTTT.

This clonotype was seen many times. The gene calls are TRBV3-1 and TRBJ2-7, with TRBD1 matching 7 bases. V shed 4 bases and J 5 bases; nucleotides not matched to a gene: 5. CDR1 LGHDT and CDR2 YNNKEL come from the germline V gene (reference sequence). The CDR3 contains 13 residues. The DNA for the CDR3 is TGTGCCAGCAGCCGTAACGACAGGGACGAGCAGTACTTC. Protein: CASSRNDRDEQYF.

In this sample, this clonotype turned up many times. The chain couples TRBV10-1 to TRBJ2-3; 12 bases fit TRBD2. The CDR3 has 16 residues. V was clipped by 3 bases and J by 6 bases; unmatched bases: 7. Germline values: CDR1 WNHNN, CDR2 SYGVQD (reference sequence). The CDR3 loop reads CASSDRLAGGLDTQYF. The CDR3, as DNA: TGCGCCAGCAGTGATCGGCTAGCGGGAGGGCTGGATACGCAGTATTTT.

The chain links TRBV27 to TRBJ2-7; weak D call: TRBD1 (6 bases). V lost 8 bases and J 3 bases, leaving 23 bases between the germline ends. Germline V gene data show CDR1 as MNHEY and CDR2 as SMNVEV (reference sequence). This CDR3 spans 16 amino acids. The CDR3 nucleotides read TGTGCCAGCCGACCGATTACGGGACATGACTTCTACGAGCAGTACTTC. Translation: CASRPITGHDFYEQYF.

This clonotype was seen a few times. CDR3 in amino acids: CSARAPGSPIPEQYF. The CDR3 coding sequence is TGCAGTGCTAGAGCTCCGGGATCCCCCATACCCGAGCAGTACTTC. The genes are TRBV20-1 and TRBJ2-7; the D gene is possibly TRBD2 (5 bases). The CDR3 is 15 amino acids. The germline V gene encodes CDR1 DFQATT and CDR2 SNEGSKA (reference sequence). Trimming shortened V by 1 base and J by 6 bases, and 19 bases separated the two germline ends.

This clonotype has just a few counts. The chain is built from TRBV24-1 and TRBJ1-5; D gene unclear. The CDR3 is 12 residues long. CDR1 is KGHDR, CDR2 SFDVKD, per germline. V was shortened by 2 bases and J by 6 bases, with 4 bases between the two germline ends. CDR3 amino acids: CATSDSGQPQHF. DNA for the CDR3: TGTGCCACCAGTGATTCTGGTCAGCCCCAGCATTTT.

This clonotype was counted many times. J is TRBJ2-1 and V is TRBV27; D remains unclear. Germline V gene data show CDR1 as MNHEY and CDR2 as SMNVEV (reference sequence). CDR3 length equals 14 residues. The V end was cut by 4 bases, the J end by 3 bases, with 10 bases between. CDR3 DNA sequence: TGTGCCAGCAGTTCCGTCCTGGGCTACAATGAGCAGTTCTTC. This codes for CASSSVLGYNEQFF.